The sequence of this T cell receptor (beta chain) was determined in a study of early T cells in non-severe SARS-CoV-2 infection. Study-level information: The authors sequenced bulk RNA from unsorted whole blood, leaving chains unpaired.

V was clipped by 5 bases and J by 4 bases, with 12 bases between them. The CDR3 is made up of 14 amino acids. Germline V gene data show CDR1 as SGHTA and CDR2 as FQGNSA. TCRdb reanalysed the 5' RACE reads using MiXCR and keeps one entry per CDR3 protein. This table has approximately 29,000 distinct CDR3 sequences, 5.5% to 6% appearing once. The sample holds many counts of this clonotype. The sequencing sample was made of whole blood. The clonotype originates from an adult who was a healthcare worker with PCR-confirmed SARS-CoV-2 infection or an uninfected control (not recorded which). The rearrangement uses TRBV7-2 and TRBJ2-1; D is perhaps TRBD2 (6 bases). Written as DNA, the CDR3 is TGTGCCAGCAGCCATAGCGGAACATACAATGAGCAGTTCTTC. This gives the protein CASSHSGTYNEQFF.